Below, 22 T cell receptor beta chains from the same sample are listed, as sequenced in a study of cytomegalovirus exposure and HLA in healthy donors. The PCR contained 60 Vbeta and 13 Jbeta primers. The table came from immunoSEQ multiplex PCR; TCRdb's copy has only in-frame clones and leaves some out. The sample lists about 60,000 clones, around 82% seen once, with around 5.9% in the top ten. Sequencing was done on a sample of PBMCs. The receptors were sampled from a male donor in good health and CMV-seronegative.

The chain has TRBV4-1 and TRBJ1-2, with unresolved D. V shed 0 bases and J shed 3 bases, with 14 bases lying between them. The CDR3 spans 16 residues. Looked up from germline, CDR1 is MGHRA and CDR2 is YSYEKL. The CDR3 sequence: CASSQDRVGGYYGYTF. Written as DNA, the CDR3 is TGCGCCAGCAGCCAAGATCGGGTCGGCGGATACTATGGCTACACCTTC.

The J gene is TRBJ2-1, the V gene TRBV11-2; D perhaps matches TRBD2 (5 bases). CDR1 and CDR2 (germline): SGHAT, FQNNGV. Trimming shortened V by 0 bases and J by 9 bases, and 12 bases separated the two germline ends. The CDR3 has 14 amino acids. The chain's CDR3 is CASSLDFSVSEQFF. As DNA, the CDR3 is TGTGCCAGCAGCTTAGATTTTAGCGTCAGTGAGCAGTTCTTC.

The DNA of the CDR3 is TGTGCCAGCAGCTTGGGGGGCCGGGGGTATGGCTACACCTTC. Residues: CASSLGGRGYGYTF. This chain joins TRBV5-6 and TRBJ1-2; possibly TRBD1 for D (5 bases). Trimming left V 0 bases short and J 5 bases short, with 11 bases between. The germline gives CDR1 SGHDT, CDR2 YYEEEE. The CDR3 contains 14 residues.

The chain joins TRBV9 to TRBJ1-3; D ambiguous. This CDR3 has 15 amino acids. Germline loops: CDR1 SGDLS, CDR2 YYNGEE. The V gene lost 1 base and the J gene lost 2 bases, with 10 bases spanning the gap. For the CDR3, the DNA is TGTGCCAGCAGCGTAAGCCCAGGTGCTGGAAACACCATATATTTT. Amino acids: CASSVSPGAGNTIYF.

V and J are TRBV5-1 and TRBJ2-7; 10 nucleotides match TRBD1. This CDR3 spans 16 amino acids. J gave up 5 bases and V 1 base, and 9 bases lay outside the gene matches. Germline CDR1 is SGHRS and CDR2 is YFSETQ. CDR3 coding DNA: TGCGCCAGCAGCTTGCGGGGACAGGGGTCCAATGACGAGCAGTACTTC. Its protein is CASSLRGQGSNDEQYF.

This clone showed up just once. The chain is built from TRBV5-1 and TRBJ1-2, with D maybe TRBD1 (5 bases). V shed 4 bases and J shed 0 bases, with 10 bases lying between them. Germline V lookup: CDR1 SGHRS, CDR2 YFSETQ. The CDR3 spans 14 residues. The CDR3 DNA is TGCGCCAGCAGCACAACAGGAGCTAACTATGGCTACACCTTC. Translation gives CASSTTGANYGYTF.

This rearrangement joins TRBV4-1 to TRBJ1-1, with TRBD1 matching 7 bases. The CDR3 covers 14 residues. The V gene end was trimmed by 0 bases and the J gene end by 5 bases; junction bases not matched to a gene: 3. CDR1 is MGHRA, CDR2 YSYEKL, per germline. CDR3 bases: TGCGCCAGCAGCCAAGACAGGGGGTGGACTGAAGCTTTCTTT. Protein product: CASSQDRGWTEAFF.

The chain joins TRBV6-1 to TRBJ1-2; D remains unclear. With 9 bases removed from V and 2 bases from J, the gap between germline ends came to 13 bases. CDR3 length: 13 amino acids. The germline CDR1 and CDR2 sequences are MNHNS and SASEGT. CDR3 DNA: TGTGCCAGTGCCCTTACAGAGAACTATGGCTACACCTTC. It encodes CASALTENYGYTF.

V gene TRBV13 combines with J gene TRBJ1-6; a weak D match, TRBD1 (6 bases). In germline, CDR1 is PRHDT, CDR2 FYEKMQ (reference sequence). Trimming left V 5 bases short and J 5 bases short, with 10 bases between. This CDR3 comprises 14 residues. In DNA form, the CDR3 reads TGTGCCAGCAGCCCGGGACAAAATAATTCACCCCTCCACTTT. This sequence encodes CASSPGQNNSPLHF.

This clone was counted only a few times. This chain links TRBV4-3 with TRBJ2-3; D is perhaps TRBD1 (5 bases). The V gene lost 0 bases and the J gene lost 2 bases, with 12 bases spanning the gap. Germline assignment: CDR1 LGHNA and CDR2 YSLEER. This CDR3 contains 16 residues. CDR3 loop: CASSQEYRQSTDTQYF. The CDR3 region has the DNA TGCGCCAGCAGCCAAGAATATAGACAGTCCACAGATACGCAGTATTTT.

The J gene is TRBJ2-1, the V gene TRBV29-1; 11 nucleotides line up with TRBD2. CDR1 is SQVTM, CDR2 ANQGSEA, per germline. The CDR3 is 14 amino acids. Unmatched junction bases numbered 5, after V lost 5 bases and J lost 5 bases. The CDR3 here is CSVSGTSGNNEQFF. CDR3 sequence (DNA): TGCAGCGTTTCCGGGACTAGCGGCAACAATGAGCAGTTCTTC.

This chain uses TRBV5-1 with TRBJ2-3; D possibly corresponds to TRBD1 (5 bases). Germline-derived CDR1 and CDR2 are SGHRS and YFSETQ. There are 16 residues in the CDR3. Trimming removed 4 bases from V and 3 bases from J, with 18 bases in between. CDR3: CASSPGADIRTDTQYF. In nucleotides, the CDR3 is TGCGCCAGCAGCCCTGGTGCGGACATCCGTACAGATACGCAGTATTTT.

The J gene is TRBJ1-3, the V gene TRBV30; D not certain. The CDR3 runs to 15 residues. Per the germline V gene, CDR1 is GTSNPN and CDR2 is SVGIG (reference sequence). V shed 1 base and J shed 2 bases, with 12 bases lying between them. The CDR3 region has the DNA TGTGCCTGGAGTGAGACCGGAGGCGCTGGAAACACCATATATTTT. This translates into CAWSETGGAGNTIYF.

The rearrangement uses TRBV6-1 and TRBJ1-2, with 7 bases aligning to TRBD1. The junction had 11 bases not matched to a gene; V was cut back by 6 bases and J by 4 bases. From germline, CDR1 is MNHNS and CDR2 SASEGT. The CDR3 has 15 residues. CDR3 in DNA: TGTGCCAGCAGGACAACGACAGGGACTCTCTATGGCTACACCTTC. It yields the protein CASRTTTGTLYGYTF.

Here the CDR3 reads CASSAEAQGLLVGGYTF. The CDR3 DNA reads TGTGCCAGCAGCGCCGAGGCGCAGGGTCTGTTAGTAGGGGGCTACACCTTC. This sequence joins TRBV9 and TRBJ1-2; D might be TRBD1 (5 bases). The CDR3 loop spans 17 amino acids. CDR1 SGDLS and CDR2 YYNGEE come from the germline V gene. V gave up 3 bases and J gave up 8 bases, with 26 bases separating them. The full variable domain, in which reference TRBV9 and TRBJ1-2 provide the parts outside the CDR3, is DSGVTQTPKHLITATGQRVTLRCSPRSGDLSVYWYQQSLDQGLQFLIQYYNGEERAKGNILERFSAQQFPDLHSELNLSSLELGDSALYFCASSAEAQGLLVGGYTFGSGTRLTVV.

This clone is a singleton in its sample. This chain uses TRBV29-1 with TRBJ1-1, with 9 bases lining up with TRBD1. Trimming took 4 bases from V and 1 from J; bases not matched to a gene: 1. This CDR3 is 13 amino acids long. Germline CDR1 SQVTM, CDR2 ANQGSEA. The CDR3 DNA reads as TGCAGCGTTGCGGACAGGGGGAACACTGAAGCTTTCTTT. The encoded protein is CSVADRGNTEAFF.

The chain links TRBV19 to TRBJ2-2; 9 nucleotides agree with TRBD1. Germline-derived CDR1 and CDR2 are LNHDA and SQIVND (reference sequence). Trimming cost V 5 bases and J 6 bases; bases outside gene matches: 1. The CDR3 has 13 amino acids. Here the CDR3 reads CASSWTGAGELFF. In DNA, the CDR3 is TGTGCCAGTAGTTGGACAGGGGCCGGGGAGCTGTTTTTT.

The CDR3 loop reads CASSPYDRRNEQFF. The CDR3, as DNA: TGTGCCAGCAGCCCTTACGACAGGCGCAATGAGCAGTTCTTC. This sequence joins TRBV11-2 and TRBJ2-1, with D perhaps matching TRBD1 (6 bases). This CDR3 spans 14 amino acids. Trimming left V 5 bases short and J 6 bases short, with 14 bases between. Germline V gene data show CDR1 as SGHAT and CDR2 as FQNNGV. Full variable domain (rest looked up from reference TRBV11-2 and TRBJ2-1): EAGVAQSPRYKIIEKRQSVAFWCNPISGHATLYWYQQILGQGPKLLIQFQNNGVVDDSQLPKDRFSAERLKGVDSTLKIQPAKLEDSAVYLCASSPYDRRNEQFFGPGTRLTVL.

This clone was found once. The chain links TRBV4-2 to TRBJ1-1; possibly TRBD1 for D (6 bases). Germline-derived CDR1 and CDR2 are LGHNA and YNFKEQ. Trimming removed 2 bases from V and 0 bases from J, with 16 bases in between. This CDR3 has 17 residues. This CDR3 is CASSQSLLQGVNTEAFF. For the CDR3, the DNA is TGTGCCAGCAGCCAAAGCCTTTTACAGGGAGTGAACACTGAAGCTTTCTTT.

V and J are TRBV19 and TRBJ1-2, with 9 bases lining up with TRBD1. The CDR3 covers 16 residues. Losses at the gene ends were 3 bases for V and 0 bases for J; bases not matched to a gene: 5. Per the germline V gene, CDR1 is LNHDA and CDR2 is SQIVND (reference sequence). For the CDR3, the DNA is TGTGCCAGTAGTATGTGGGACAGGGTAGCTAACTATGGCTACACCTTC. The encoded protein is CASSMWDRVANYGYTF.

The J gene is TRBJ2-3, the V gene TRBV7-2, with TRBD2 matching 8 bases. V was pared by 2 bases and J by 6 bases, with 4 bases of the junction left unmatched. Germline CDR1 SGHTA, CDR2 FQGNSA. CDR3 size: 14 residues. CDR3 nucleotide sequence: TGTGCCAGCAGCTTATCCGGGGGGGCCGATACGCAGTATTTT. This codes for CASSLSGGADTQYF.

This clone is a singleton in its sample. The V and J genes are TRBV9 and TRBJ2-5, with D possibly matching TRBD1 (8 bases). Trimming pared 7 bases from V and 4 bases from J, leaving 23 bases between. The length of the CDR3 is 16 residues. Per the germline V gene, CDR1 is SGDLS and CDR2 is YYNGEE. CDR3 nucleotides: TGTGCCAGCGGGGGGGGGCAGGGGGCATTTGGAGAGACCCAGTACTTC. Amino acids: CASGGGQGAFGETQYF. Full variable domain (remainder filled in from reference TRBV9 and TRBJ2-5): DSGVTQTPKHLITATGQRVTLRCSPRSGDLSVYWYQQSLDQGLQFLIQYYNGEERAKGNILERFSAQQFPDLHSELNLSSLELGDSALYFCASGGGQGAFGETQYFGPGTRLLVL.